Each of the 21 T cell receptor beta chains below was sequenced from the same sample in a study of blood T cell repertoires in COVID-19. Sequenced by immunoSEQ multiplex PCR; TCRdb stores in-frame clones only, minus some. The sample includes approximately 74,000 clones, 80% to 95% of them seen just once. Sequenced material: peripheral blood. The origin of the receptors is a woman aged 55-70 years with active COVID-19.

V is TRBV5-1 and J is TRBJ2-1; D is perhaps TRBD2 (6 bases). The CDR3 runs 15 residues. CDR1 and CDR2 from the germline V gene are SGHRS and YFSETQ. Between the trimmed V and J ends, which lost 4 bases and 6 bases, there was a span of 17 bases. The CDR3, as DNA: TGCGCCAGCAGCGGCTTAGCGGTAAGGGCCAATGAGCAGTTCTTC. It yields the protein CASSGLAVRANEQFF.

This clone is a singleton in its sample. This chain connects TRBV5-6 to TRBJ2-1; 10 bases map to TRBD2. The CDR3 is 18 amino acids. V shed 0 bases, J shed 3 bases, and the junction held 9 bases outside the gene matches. Germline V lookup: CDR1 SGHDT, CDR2 YYEEEE. The CDR3 reads CASSLGTSGPSIYNEQFF. CDR3 nucleotides: TGTGCCAGCAGCTTGGGGACTAGCGGACCTTCGATCTACAATGAGCAGTTCTTC.

The rearrangement uses TRBV7-9 and TRBJ2-7, with 9 bases that match TRBD2. Germline loops: CDR1 SEHNR, CDR2 FQNEAQ (reference sequence). Trimming took 5 bases from V and 1 from J; bases not matched to a gene: 12. This CDR3 has 17 residues. The CDR3 protein is CASSRSGGSPLSYEQYF. The CDR3 DNA is TGTGCCAGCAGCCGTAGCGGGGGCTCCCCTCTATCCTACGAGCAGTACTTC.

V and J are TRBV7-6 and TRBJ2-2; D is unclear. CDR3 length: 14 amino acids. V lost 7 bases and J 0 bases, leaving 9 bases between the germline ends. Germline V gene sequence: CDR1 SGHVS, CDR2 FNYEAQ. CDR3 loop: CASMVGSNTGELFF. CDR3 DNA: TGTGCCAGCATGGTCGGTTCGAACACCGGGGAGCTGTTTTTT. Together with reference TRBV7-6 and TRBJ2-2, the CDR3 gives the full variable domain: GAGVSQSPRYKVTKRGQDVALRCDPISGHVSLYWYRQALGQGPEFLTYFNYEAQQDKSGLPNDRFSAERPEGSISTLTIQRTEQRDSAMYRCASMVGSNTGELFFGEGSRLTVL.

The chain combines TRBV2 with TRBJ2-2; TRBD2 agrees at 7 bases. The germline CDR1 and CDR2 sequences are SNHLY and FYNNEI. The CDR3 covers 14 residues. The V and J ends lost 3 bases and 6 bases, in that order; junction bases with no gene match: 4. As DNA, the CDR3 is TGTGCCAGCAGTGATATGCGGGAGCCCGGGGAGCTGTTTTTT. Protein product: CASSDMREPGELFF.

The CDR3 loop reads CASRDGGTGELFF. The CDR3 bases are TGTGCCAGCAGAGACGGGGGCACCGGGGAGCTGTTTTTT. The gene calls are TRBV27 and TRBJ2-2; D might be TRBD2 (6 bases). Trimming shortened V by 6 bases and J by 4 bases, and 9 bases separated the two germline ends. Per germline, CDR1 MNHEY and CDR2 SMNVEV (reference sequence). The CDR3 runs to 13 residues.

The V call is TRBV29-1, the J call TRBJ1-2; D remains ambiguous. V shed 6 bases and J shed 1 base, with 9 bases lying between them. Germline-derived CDR1 and CDR2 are SQVTM and ANQGSEA. The CDR3 runs 12 residues. CDR3 coding DNA: TGCAGCGTGCAGGCTGTTAACTATGGCTACACCTTC. Translation: CSVQAVNYGYTF.

The J gene is TRBJ2-5, the V gene TRBV9, with D possibly TRBD2 on 6 matching bases. V lost 0 bases, J lost 7 bases, and 13 bases lay in between. The germline V gene has CDR1 SGDLS and CDR2 YYNGEE. This CDR3 is 14 amino acids long. CDR3 sequence: CASSVEASARTQYF. As DNA, the CDR3 is TGTGCCAGCAGCGTAGAAGCTAGCGCCAGGACCCAGTACTTC.

This clone has only one observation. J is TRBJ2-7 and V is TRBV6-5; 8 nucleotides align to TRBD2. The germline V gene encodes CDR1 MNHEY and CDR2 SVGAGI. The trim removed 7 bases at V and 3 bases at J, leaving 5 bases unmatched. This CDR3 comprises 13 residues. The CDR3 protein is CASKTLADYEQYF. The CDR3 region has the DNA TGTGCCAGCAAGACACTAGCGGACTACGAGCAGTACTTC.

Only one count was recorded for this clone. The chain joins TRBV7-2 to TRBJ2-1; 7 bases match TRBD1. The CDR3 has 16 amino acids. The V gene end was trimmed by 0 bases and the J gene end by 9 bases; junction bases not matched to a gene: 11. Germline values: CDR1 SGHTA, CDR2 FQGNSA. For the CDR3, the DNA is TGTGCCAGCAGCTTAGCGGTGGCCAGGGGGTGGGGTGAGCAGTTCTTC. This codes for CASSLAVARGWGEQFF. The entire variable domain, with the rest obtained from reference TRBV7-2 and TRBJ2-1, is as follows: GAGVSQSPSNKVTEKGKDVELRCDPISGHTALYWYRQSLGQGLEFLIYFQGNSAPDKSGLPSDRFSAERTGGSVSTLTIQRTQQEDSAVYLCASSLAVARGWGEQFFGPGTRLTVL.

The chain couples TRBV19 to TRBJ1-6, with 9 bases aligning to TRBD1. V trimming: 4 bases; J trimming: 9 bases; junction bases outside the gene matches: 4. Germline V CDR1 and CDR2: LNHDA, SQIVND (reference sequence). The CDR3 runs 14 residues. The chain's CDR3 is CASSKWDRASPLHF. CDR3 sequence (DNA): TGTGCCAGTAGTAAATGGGACAGGGCTTCACCCCTCCACTTT.

The chain has TRBV11-2 and TRBJ2-3, with D perhaps matching TRBD2 (5 bases). Trimming left V 1 base short and J 3 bases short, with 14 bases between. The germline V gene encodes CDR1 SGHAT and CDR2 FQNNGV. The CDR3 consists of 16 residues. The CDR3 coding sequence is TGTGCCAGCAGCTTAGGGTTCGGGATCGGAACAGATACGCAGTATTTT. Translating gives CASSLGFGIGTDTQYF.

The chain joins TRBV5-1 to TRBJ1-2; the D gene is possibly TRBD1 (6 bases). Germline CDR1 is SGHRS and CDR2 is YFSETQ. Trimming removed 0 bases from V and 4 bases from J, with 13 bases in between. The CDR3 sequence is 15 residues long. CDR3 DNA: TGCGCCAGCAGCTTGGACTGGGGGCTGAGCTATGGCTACACCTTC. Translation gives CASSLDWGLSYGYTF.

This chain links TRBV19 with TRBJ1-3; D remains unclear. CDR1 and CDR2 (germline): LNHDA, SQIVND (reference sequence). V was pared by 3 bases and J by 0 bases, with 15 bases between. The CDR3 runs 17 residues. CDR3 loop: CASSIFPGLISGNTIYF. The CDR3 nucleotides are TGTGCCAGTAGTATCTTCCCCGGACTCATCTCTGGAAACACCATATATTTT.

This clone came up once. The chain uses TRBV5-1 and TRBJ2-2; 11 nucleotides line up with TRBD2. V was pared by 4 bases and J by 6 bases, with 5 bases of the junction left unmatched. Germline V gene lookup returns CDR1 SGHRS and CDR2 YFSETQ. The CDR3 is 15 amino acids. CDR3 sequence (DNA): TGCGCCAGCAGCAAGCTAGCGGGAGGTTCCGGGGAGCTGTTTTTT. Translation gives CASSKLAGGSGELFF.

The chain carries TRBV29-1 and TRBJ2-3, with unresolved D. Germline V gene data show CDR1 as SQVTM and CDR2 as ANQGSEA. The V gene lost 4 bases and the J gene lost 2 bases, with 10 bases spanning the gap. The CDR3 contains 13 residues. CDR3 in DNA: TGCAGCGTTGTAAGCCAGGCCACAGATACGCAGTATTTT. Protein product: CSVVSQATDTQYF.

This rearrangement joins TRBV28 to TRBJ2-2; TRBD1 matches 8 bases. CDR3 length equals 15 residues. Germline-derived CDR1 and CDR2 are MDHEN and SYDVKM. With 4 bases clipped from V and 2 bases from J, the junction kept 3 bases outside the gene matches. This CDR3 is CASSSGQGNTGELFF. Written as DNA, the CDR3 is TGTGCCAGCAGTTCCGGACAGGGCAACACCGGGGAGCTGTTTTTT.

The chain recombines TRBV7-9 with TRBJ2-7; D unresolved. The length of the CDR3 is 13 residues. V was shortened by 3 bases and J by 0 bases, with 6 bases between the two germline ends. Germline-derived CDR1 and CDR2 are SEHNR and FQNEAQ (reference sequence). The CDR3 coding sequence is TGTGCCAGCAGCTTCGACTCCTCCTACGAGCAGTACTTC. This gives the protein CASSFDSSYEQYF.

The chain links TRBV18 to TRBJ2-4, with 10 bases that match TRBD1. This CDR3 has 18 residues. With 6 bases clipped from V and 4 bases from J, the junction kept 15 bases outside the gene matches. Germline CDR1 KGHSH, CDR2 LQKENI. CDR3 region: CASSPLPGTGEVKNIQYF. The CDR3, as DNA: TGTGCCAGCTCTCCGCTACCCGGGACAGGGGAAGTAAAAAACATTCAGTACTTC.

The gene calls are TRBV14 and TRBJ1-2; 10 bases map to TRBD1. J was trimmed by 8 bases and V by 1 base; bases with no gene match: 16. CDR3 size: 18 residues. CDR1 is SGHDN and CDR2 is FVKESK in the germline V gene. The CDR3 DNA follows: TGTGCCAGCAGCCAAGGCCACGTACAATTGACAGGGGGCGACGGCTACACCTTC. Protein sequence: CASSQGHVQLTGGDGYTF.

The rearrangement uses TRBV24-1 and TRBJ1-2; 9 nucleotides align to TRBD1. Germline V gene lookup returns CDR1 KGHDR and CDR2 SFDVKD. The length of the CDR3 is 16 residues. V lost 7 bases, J lost 6 bases, and 14 bases stayed unmatched. The CDR3 is CATRPGTGFGAHGYTF. The DNA for the CDR3 is TGTGCCACCAGACCCGGGACAGGGTTTGGGGCTCATGGCTACACCTTC.